The sequence of this TCR beta chain was determined in a study of blood T cells in healthy people across ages. Germline CDR1 and CDR2: SGHDT and YYEEEE. The CDR3 contains 17 residues. V gave up 4 bases and J gave up 3 bases, with 20 bases separating them. A second PCR of 7 to 11 cycles used a sample-barcoded 5' primer and a J-beta primer mix. Each CDR3 protein is one row after TCRdb ran MiXCR on the 5' RACE reads. The repertoire holds about 970,000 distinct CDR3 sequences, with 45% to 60% as singletons. The sequence derives from a woman between 55 and 75 years old in good health. The chain links TRBV5-6 to TRBJ2-1; weak D call: TRBD1 (7 bases). Sequenced: blood. CDR3 DNA sequence: TGTGCCAGCAGCACGGACAGGACTAATCCGTTCTACAATGAGCAGTTCTTC. It encodes CASSTDRTNPFYNEQFF.